One and the same sample provided the 30 T cell receptor beta chains below, sequenced in a study of somatic mutations in cytotoxic T cells in rheumatoid arthritis. The repertoire was sequenced with immunoSEQ multiplex PCR; TCRdb's copy has only in-frame clones and lacks some. The table shows 5,500 to 8,500 clones, with more than 50% occurring only once. The sequenced sample was CD8+ T cells sorted from blood. The receptors stem from a woman aged 40-49 years in good health.

The rearrangement joins TRBV7-9 to TRBJ2-1; TRBD2 matches at 9 bases. Germline V gene sequence: CDR1 SEHNR, CDR2 FQNEAQ (reference sequence). This CDR3 has 15 amino acids. Trimming removed 8 bases from V and 5 bases from J; junction bases left unmatched: 10. CDR3 protein: CASGLVTSGNNEQFF. The CDR3 DNA is TGTGCCAGCGGGCTCGTGACTAGCGGAAACAATGAGCAGTTCTTC.

This clone was observed a handful of times. The chain couples TRBV10-3 to TRBJ1-2; D is undetermined. V was cut by 7 bases and J by 3 bases, with 6 bases left in between. Germline loops: CDR1 ENHRY, CDR2 SYGVKD. This CDR3 region has 11 residues. Written as DNA, the CDR3 is TGTGCCATCAACGGGGACTATGGCTACACCTTC. Protein: CAINGDYGYTF.

The genes are TRBV7-9 and TRBJ2-7; unclear D gene. Germline V lookup: CDR1 SEHNR, CDR2 FQNEAQ (reference sequence). V dropped 4 bases and J dropped 0 bases, with 7 bases sitting between them. CDR3 length: 13 amino acids. The CDR3: CASSSSLSYEQYF. CDR3 DNA sequence: TGTGCCAGCAGCTCAAGCCTCTCCTACGAGCAGTACTTC.

The gene calls are TRBV5-4 and TRBJ1-1; 7 bases line up with TRBD1. Germline-derived CDR1 and CDR2 are SGHNT and YYREEE (reference sequence). Losses at the gene ends were 4 bases for V and 4 bases for J; bases not matched to a gene: 7. The CDR3 loop spans 14 amino acids. The CDR3 protein is CASSPPDRVTEAFF. CDR3 nucleotides: TGTGCCAGCAGCCCACCCGACAGGGTCACTGAAGCTTTCTTT.

This clone was observed a few times. This chain joins TRBV4-1 and TRBJ2-5, with 8 nucleotides matching TRBD2. Germline CDR1 and CDR2: MGHRA and YSYEKL. V gave up 1 base and J gave up 2 bases; unmatched junction bases: 3. The CDR3 contains 15 residues. CDR3 amino acids: CASSQGTSTQETQYF. CDR3 sequence (DNA): TGCGCCAGCAGCCAAGGGACTAGCACTCAAGAGACCCAGTACTTC.

This clone is categorized as large. The chain combines TRBV5-1 with TRBJ1-1; D is perhaps TRBD1 (6 bases). Germline V gene lookup returns CDR1 SGHRS and CDR2 YFSETQ. V was pared by 0 bases and J by 5 bases, with 17 bases between. The CDR3 sequence is 16 residues long. The CDR3 DNA follows: TGCGCCAGCAGCTTGGGGGGGCTGGTTGGTCGTACTGAAGCTTTCTTT. Protein sequence: CASSLGGLVGRTEAFF. Variable domain in full (rest from reference TRBV5-1 and TRBJ1-1): KAGVTQTPRYLIKTRGQQVTLSCSPISGHRSVSWYQQTPGQGLQFLFEYFSETQRNKGNFPGRFSGRQFSNSRSEMNVSTLELGDSALYLCASSLGGLVGRTEAFFGQGTRLTVV.

There are a few counts of this clone. This chain joins TRBV4-1 and TRBJ2-7; no reliable D call. This CDR3 contains 14 residues. Between the trimmed V and J ends, which lost 1 base and 3 bases, there was a span of 10 bases. Germline V gene sequence: CDR1 MGHRA, CDR2 YSYEKL. CDR3 loop: CASSQGPTYYEQYF. The CDR3 DNA reads as TGCGCCAGCAGCCAAGGACCTACCTACTACGAGCAGTACTTC.

The chain is built from TRBV7-9 and TRBJ2-5; the D gene is possibly TRBD1 (6 bases). This CDR3 has 14 amino acids. V gave up 3 bases and J gave up 1 base, with 9 bases separating them. The germline CDR1 and CDR2 sequences are SEHNR and FQNEAQ (reference sequence). CDR3 protein: CASSLDSRQETQYF. The CDR3 DNA reads TGTGCCAGCAGCTTGGACAGCCGCCAAGAGACCCAGTACTTC.

This chain uses TRBV7-9 with TRBJ2-1; 9 positions match TRBD2. Trimming removed 5 bases from V and 12 bases from J; junction bases left unmatched: 5. The CDR3 consists of 12 residues. Germline CDR1 SEHNR, CDR2 FQNEAQ (reference sequence). This chain's CDR3 is CASSRSGSVQFF. The CDR3 coding sequence is TGTGCCAGCAGCCGTAGCGGGAGTGTGCAGTTCTTC. The full variable domain, with the rest looked up from reference TRBV7-9 and TRBJ2-1, is DTGVSQNPRHKITKRGQNVTFRCDPISEHNRLYWYRQTLGQGPEFLTYFQNEAQLEKSRLLSDRFSAERPKGSFSTLEIQRTEQGDSAMYLCASSRSGSVQFFGPGTRLTVL.

The genes are TRBV6-5 and TRBJ2-7; no definite D call. The V end lost 0 bases, the J end lost 2 bases, and 11 bases lay between the germline ends. The CDR3 is 15 amino acids. CDR1 is MNHEY and CDR2 is SVGAGI in the germline V gene. CDR3 DNA: TGTGCCAGCAGTTACTCGACTGGCGCAGCCTACGAGCAGTACTTC. It encodes CASSYSTGAAYEQYF.

V and J are TRBV5-1 and TRBJ2-7; 11 bases are a match to TRBD2. The length of the CDR3 is 15 residues. Germline CDR1 and CDR2: SGHRS and YFSETQ. V was pared by 8 bases and J by 0 bases, with 7 bases of the junction left unmatched. The CDR3 sequence is CASGTSGGPSYEQYF. The CDR3 coding sequence is TGCGCCAGTGGGACTAGCGGAGGGCCCTCCTACGAGCAGTACTTC.

The chain carries TRBV11-3 and TRBJ1-1, with 7 bases aligning to TRBD1. V shed 5 bases and J 1 base; nucleotides not matched to a gene: 7. The CDR3 has 15 residues. Germline V lookup: CDR1 SGHNT, CDR2 YENEEA. CDR3 in DNA: TGTGCCAGCAGCCCTCTAAGACAGGGGAACACTGAAGCTTTCTTT. Encoded protein: CASSPLRQGNTEAFF.

This clone has only a few counts. The chain is built from TRBV5-1 and TRBJ1-1; D unclear. The CDR3 runs 13 residues. Germline CDR1 SGHRS, CDR2 YFSETQ. V was clipped by 4 bases and J by 1 base, with 8 bases between them. The chain's CDR3 is CASSPTANTEAFF. The CDR3 coding sequence is TGCGCCAGCAGCCCCACAGCGAACACTGAAGCTTTCTTT.

This clone was found a few times. This rearrangement joins TRBV5-5 to TRBJ2-7; D could derive from TRBD1 or TRBD2 (7 bases each). The CDR3 has 13 amino acids. Trimming left V 4 bases short and J 5 bases short, with 13 bases between. The germline gives CDR1 SGHKS, CDR2 YYEKEE (reference sequence). CDR3 region: CASSSGTVNEQYF. The CDR3 DNA reads as TGTGCCAGCAGCAGCGGGACAGTAAACGAGCAGTACTTC.

The J gene is TRBJ2-1, the V gene TRBV15; the D gene is possibly TRBD2 (5 bases). Per the germline V gene, CDR1 is LNHNV and CDR2 is YYDKDF (reference sequence). Trimming took off 0 bases at V and 9 bases at J, with 15 bases between the two ends. The CDR3 spans 15 residues. CDR3: CATSRDYPQGSEQFF. The CDR3 nucleotides are TGTGCCACCAGCAGAGATTACCCCCAAGGGAGTGAGCAGTTCTTC.

V gene TRBV28 combines with J gene TRBJ1-5; D is unresolved. The CDR3 length is 11 residues. Trimming pared 3 bases from V and 11 bases from J, leaving 8 bases between. Per germline, CDR1 MDHEN and CDR2 SYDVKM. In nucleotides, the CDR3 is TGTGCCAGCAGTTTTAAGAGGTCCCAGCATTTT. Translation: CASSFKRSQHF.

The genes are TRBV4-1 and TRBJ2-7, with D unclear. V lost 0 bases, J lost 6 bases, and 18 bases lay in between. Germline V lookup: CDR1 MGHRA, CDR2 YSYEKL. This CDR3 is 16 amino acids long. As DNA, the CDR3 is TGCGCCAGCAGCCAAGATCCTTCCAGATATCGCCTCGAGCAGTACTTC. It codes for CASSQDPSRYRLEQYF.

The chain couples TRBV5-4 to TRBJ1-4; D may be TRBD1 (5 bases). Germline CDR1 and CDR2: SGHNT and YYREEE (reference sequence). The CDR3 is 14 amino acids. V was pared by 1 base and J by 1 base, with 5 bases between. The CDR3: CASSLRGTNEKLFF. CDR3 DNA sequence: TGTGCCAGCAGCTTGAGGGGAACTAATGAAAAACTGTTTTTT.

The V and J genes are TRBV6-1 and TRBJ2-2, with D tentatively TRBD1 (5 bases). Trimming stripped 8 bases from V and 4 bases from J, with 17 bases between. CDR1 MNHNS and CDR2 SASEGT come from the germline V gene. The CDR3 contains 15 residues. CDR3 nucleotide sequence: TGTGCCAGCCCGGGTGAAGGACACCTCACCGGGGAGCTGTTTTTT. This translates into CASPGEGHLTGELFF.

The rearrangement links TRBV27 to TRBJ2-1; D is undetermined. The CDR3 extends over 16 amino acids. Germline V gene lookup returns CDR1 MNHEY and CDR2 SMNVEV (reference sequence). V lost 7 bases and J lost 5, with 21 bases in between. The CDR3 here is CASTTTGPMNNNEQFF. The CDR3, as DNA: TGTGCCAGCACCACAACCGGACCCATGAACAACAATGAGCAGTTCTTC.

By share, this clone counts as medium-sized. This chain joins TRBV13 and TRBJ2-7; the D is unclear. CDR3 length equals 12 residues. The germline gives CDR1 PRHDT, CDR2 FYEKMQ (reference sequence). V lost 4 bases to trimming and J lost 3 bases, with 7 bases between them. The CDR3 reads CASSYWNYEQYF. The CDR3 DNA reads TGTGCCAGCAGCTACTGGAACTACGAGCAGTACTTC.

The chain couples TRBV7-9 to TRBJ2-7, with D maybe TRBD2 (5 bases). The V gene's germline CDR1 is SEHNR and CDR2 FQNEAQ (reference sequence). Deletions cut 6 bases from V and 3 bases from J, with 12 bases between. This CDR3 comprises 13 residues. The DNA of the CDR3 is TGTGCCAGCAGGGACGGGGAACACTACGAGCAGTACTTC. This gives the protein CASRDGEHYEQYF.

The rearrangement uses TRBV6-1 and TRBJ1-1, with D perhaps matching TRBD1 (5 bases). V was clipped by 6 bases and J by 8 bases, with 19 bases between them. The germline gives CDR1 MNHNS, CDR2 SASEGT. CDR3 size: 14 residues. The CDR3 loop is CASSADLGGAEAFF. The CDR3 nucleotides are TGTGCCAGCAGCGCGGACCTCGGAGGGGCCGAAGCTTTCTTT.

The chain combines TRBV6-5 with TRBJ1-1; possibly TRBD1 for D (6 bases). V was clipped by 4 bases and J by 1 base, with 7 bases between them. CDR1 and CDR2 from the germline V gene are MNHEY and SVGAGI. The CDR3 has 13 amino acids. CDR3 loop: CASSSQGNTEAFF. Here the CDR3 DNA reads TGTGCCAGCAGTTCACAGGGGAACACTGAAGCTTTCTTT.

This clone was found a few times. The gene calls are TRBV11-2 and TRBJ1-2; D not certain. The germline gives CDR1 SGHAT, CDR2 FQNNGV. The CDR3 is 15 amino acids. The V end lost 0 bases, the J end lost 4 bases, and 12 bases lay between the germline ends. This CDR3 reads CASSLDSKASYGYTF. In nucleotides, the CDR3 is TGTGCCAGCAGCTTAGATTCAAAGGCTTCCTATGGCTACACCTTC.

The rearrangement uses TRBV5-5 and TRBJ2-7; D is unresolved. CDR3 length equals 12 residues. The germline gives CDR1 SGHKS, CDR2 YYEKEE (reference sequence). Trimming stripped 1 base from V and 4 bases from J, with 6 bases between. The CDR3 nucleotides read TGTGCCAGCAGCTTGTGGGGTTACGAGCAGTACTTC. Amino acid sequence: CASSLWGYEQYF.

The V and J genes are TRBV5-1 and TRBJ1-1; a possible D gene is TRBD1 (6 bases). Deletions cut 0 bases from V and 0 bases from J, with 9 bases between. CDR1 and CDR2 from the germline V gene are SGHRS and YFSETQ. The CDR3 length is 15 residues. This chain's CDR3 is CASSLDWTVNTEAFF. The CDR3 bases are TGCGCCAGCAGCTTGGACTGGACAGTGAACACTGAAGCTTTCTTT.

CDR3 bases: TGTGCCAGCAGCCCCCTCTTGGGGTCAGGTCAGCCCCAGCATTTT. Its translation is CASSPLLGSGQPQHF. The chain carries TRBV28 and TRBJ1-5; D not certain. The germline V and J ends were trimmed by 6 bases and 6 bases, with 18 bases remaining between them. CDR1 and CDR2 (germline): MDHEN, SYDVKM. The CDR3 has 15 amino acids.

V is TRBV5-1 and J is TRBJ2-7, with unresolved D. The ends were cut back, 0 bases at V and 4 bases at J, with 5 bases in the middle. The CDR3 has 12 amino acids. Germline assignment: CDR1 SGHRS and CDR2 YFSETQ. The CDR3 region has the DNA TGCGCCAGCAGCTTGGACCTTTACGAGCAGTACTTC. Encoded protein: CASSLDLYEQYF.

V gene TRBV7-2 combines with J gene TRBJ1-1; D is unclear. The CDR3 is 15 amino acids. V gave up 2 bases and J gave up 0 bases, with 10 bases separating them. CDR1 is SGHTA, CDR2 FQGNSA, per germline. The CDR3 region is CASSLRSTMNTEAFF. The CDR3 nucleotides read TGTGCCAGCAGCTTAAGGAGCACCATGAACACTGAAGCTTTCTTT.